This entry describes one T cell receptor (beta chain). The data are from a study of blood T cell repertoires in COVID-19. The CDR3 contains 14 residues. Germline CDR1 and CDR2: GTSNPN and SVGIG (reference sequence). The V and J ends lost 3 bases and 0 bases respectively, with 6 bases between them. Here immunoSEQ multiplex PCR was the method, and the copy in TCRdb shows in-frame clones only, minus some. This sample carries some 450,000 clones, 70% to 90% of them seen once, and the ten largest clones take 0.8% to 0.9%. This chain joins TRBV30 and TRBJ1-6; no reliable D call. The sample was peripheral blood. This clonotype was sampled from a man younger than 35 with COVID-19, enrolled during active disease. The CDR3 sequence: CAWSLGSYNSPLHF. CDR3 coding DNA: TGTGCCTGGAGCCTAGGCTCCTATAATTCACCCCTCCACTTT.